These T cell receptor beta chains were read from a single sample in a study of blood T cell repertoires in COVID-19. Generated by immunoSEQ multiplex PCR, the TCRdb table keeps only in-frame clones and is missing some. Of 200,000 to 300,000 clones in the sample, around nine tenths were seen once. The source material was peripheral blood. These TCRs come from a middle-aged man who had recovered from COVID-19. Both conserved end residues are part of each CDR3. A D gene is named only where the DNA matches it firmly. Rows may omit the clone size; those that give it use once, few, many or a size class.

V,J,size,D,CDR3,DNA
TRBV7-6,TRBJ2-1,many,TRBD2,CASSLLALPGLGGNEQFF,TGTGCCAGCAGCTTACTAGCCTTACCGGGACTAGGAGGGAATGAGCAGTTCTTC
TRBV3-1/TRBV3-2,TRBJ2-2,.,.,CASSLRDDNGELFF,TGTGCCAGCAGCCTTCGAGACGACAACGGGGAGCTGTTTTTT
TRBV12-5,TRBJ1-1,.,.,CASGFGSLNTEAFF,TGTGCTAGTGGTTTTGGCAGTTTGAACACTGAAGCTTTCTTT
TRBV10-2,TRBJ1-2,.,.,CASNEYSNYGYTF,TGCGCCAGCAATGAGTACTCTAACTATGGCTACACCTTC
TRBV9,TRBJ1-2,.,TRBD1,CASSVDRVPSNYGYTF,TGTGCCAGCAGCGTTGACAGGGTTCCTTCTAACTATGGCTACACCTTC
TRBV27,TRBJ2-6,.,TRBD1,CASGPGQFRSGANVLTF,TGTGCCAGCGGGCCGGGACAGTTCCGCTCTGGGGCCAACGTCCTGACTTTC
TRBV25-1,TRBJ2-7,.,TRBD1,CASSPSGGRVGYEQYF,TGTGCCAGCAGCCCTTCAGGGGGCAGGGTAGGCTACGAGCAGTACTTC
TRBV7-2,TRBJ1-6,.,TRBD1,CASSSSDRVWDSPLHF,TGTGCCAGCAGCTCCTCGGACAGGGTCTGGGATTCACCCCTCCACTTT
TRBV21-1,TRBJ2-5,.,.,CASAAGGQETQYF,TGTGCCAGCGCCGCGGGGGGTCAAGAGACCCAGTACTTC
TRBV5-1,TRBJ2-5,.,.,CASSPSGETQYF,TGCGCCAGCAGCCCCTCAGGGGAGACCCAGTACTTC
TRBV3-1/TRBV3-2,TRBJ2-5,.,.,CASSQGRQETQYF,TGTGCCAGCAGCCAAGGTCGCCAAGAGACCCAGTACTTC
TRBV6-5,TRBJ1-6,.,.,CASTLDRLYNSPLHF,TGTGCCAGCACCCTGGACAGACTCTATAATTCACCCCTCCACTTT
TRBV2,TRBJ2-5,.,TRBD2,CASSVGTSGRETQYF,TGTGCCAGCAGTGTGGGTACTAGCGGGAGAGAGACCCAGTACTTC
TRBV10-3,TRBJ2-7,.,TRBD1,CAISEVRTGGYEQYF,TGTGCCATCAGTGAGGTAAGGACAGGGGGCTACGAGCAGTACTTC
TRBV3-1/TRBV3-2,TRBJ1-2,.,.,CASSQGGTQGNYGYTF,TGTGCCAGCAGCCAAGGCGGGACCCAGGGAAACTATGGCTACACCTTC
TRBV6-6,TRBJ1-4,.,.,CASSVLGGTNEKLFF,TGTGCCAGCAGTGTACTGGGGGGGACTAATGAAAAACTGTTTTTT
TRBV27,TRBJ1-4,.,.,CASSSRGSYEKLFF,TGTGCCAGCAGTTCCCGGGGGAGCTATGAAAAACTGTTTTTT
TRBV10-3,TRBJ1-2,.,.,CATTGRNYGYTF,TGTGCCACCACAGGAAGGAACTATGGCTACACCTTC
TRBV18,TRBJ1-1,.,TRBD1,CASSGQKNTEAFF,TGTGCCAGTTCGGGACAGAAGAACACTGAAGCTTTCTTT
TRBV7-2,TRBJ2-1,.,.,CASSYRLASYNEQFF,TGTGCCAGCAGCTATCGACTGGCCTCCTACAATGAGCAGTTCTTC
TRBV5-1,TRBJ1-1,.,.,CASSPDKGVLNTEAFF,TGCGCCAGCAGCCCCGACAAGGGGGTATTGAACACTGAAGCTTTCTTT
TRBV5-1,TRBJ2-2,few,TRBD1,CASSQGALNTGELFF,TGCGCCAGCAGCCAGGGGGCGTTGAACACCGGGGAGCTGTTTTTT
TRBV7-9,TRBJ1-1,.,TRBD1,CASSLRQGSSTEAFF,TGTGCCAGCAGCTTGAGACAGGGGTCCTCTACTGAAGCTTTCTTT
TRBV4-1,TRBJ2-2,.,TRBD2,CASSQGLAGALSGELFF,TGCGCCAGCAGCCAAGGACTAGCGGGGGCCCTGAGCGGGGAGCTGTTTTTT
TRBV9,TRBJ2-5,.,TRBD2,CASSLRGTSGKETQYF,TGTGCCAGCAGCCTCCGTGGGACTAGCGGAAAAGAGACCCAGTACTTC
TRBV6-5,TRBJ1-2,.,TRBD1,CATTGADFRVYGYTF,TGTGCCACGACAGGGGCCGATTTCAGAGTCTATGGCTACACCTTC
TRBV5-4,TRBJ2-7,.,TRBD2,CASSTSGGRYEQYF,TGTGCCAGCAGTACTAGCGGGGGCCGCTACGAGCAGTACTTC
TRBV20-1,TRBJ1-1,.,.,CSASAPPFQAFF,TGCAGTGCTAGTGCCCCCCCTTTTCAAGCTTTCTTT
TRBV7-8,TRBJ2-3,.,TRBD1,CASSLGQGITDTQYF,TGTGCCAGCAGCTTGGGACAGGGGATTACAGATACGCAGTATTTT
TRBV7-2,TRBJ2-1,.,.,CASSLGLARGVDEQFF,TGTGCCAGCAGCTTAGGGCTAGCCCGGGGAGTGGATGAGCAGTTCTTC
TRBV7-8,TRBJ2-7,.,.,CASRPRRTLLSYEQYF,TGTGCCAGCCGCCCCCGGCGGACACTCCTCTCCTACGAGCAGTACTTC
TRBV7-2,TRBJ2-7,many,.,CASSLVGQSFVQYF,TGTGCCAGCAGCTTAGTTGGACAGAGCTTCGTGCAGTACTTC
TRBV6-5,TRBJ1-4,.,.,CASSYSGTVNEKLFF,TGTGCCAGCAGTTACAGCGGGACGGTCAATGAAAAACTGTTTTTT
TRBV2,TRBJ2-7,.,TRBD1,CASSQRTGGSYEQYF,TGTGCCAGCAGCCAGAGAACAGGGGGCTCCTACGAGCAGTACTTC
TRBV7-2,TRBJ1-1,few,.,CASSSGHNTEAFF,TGTGCCAGCAGCTCGGGACATAACACTGAAGCTTTCTTT
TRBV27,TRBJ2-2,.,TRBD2,CASSRPGLAGAHTGELFF,TGTGCCAGCAGCAGACCGGGACTAGCGGGAGCCCACACCGGGGAGCTGTTTTTT
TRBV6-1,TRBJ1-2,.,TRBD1,CASSDLQGRYGYTF,TGTGCCAGCAGTGACCTACAGGGGAGGTATGGCTACACCTTC
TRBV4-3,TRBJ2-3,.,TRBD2,CASSQGWRGDTDTQYF,TGCGCCAGCAGCCAAGGTTGGCGGGGGGACACAGATACGCAGTATTTT
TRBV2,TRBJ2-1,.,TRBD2,CASSDVAGGPKTYNEQFF,TGTGCCAGCAGTGACGTGGCGGGAGGGCCGAAGACCTACAATGAGCAGTTCTTC
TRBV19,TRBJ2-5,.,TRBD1,CASSHRDRGEDLYF,TGTGCCAGTAGCCACCGGGACAGAGGCGAGGACTTGTACTTC
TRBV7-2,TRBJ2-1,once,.,CASSSWGRGNNEQFF,TGTGCCAGCAGCTCATGGGGTAGAGGGAACAATGAGCAGTTCTTC
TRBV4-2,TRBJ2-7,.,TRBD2,CASSQDMTSGTYEQYF,TGTGCCAGCAGCCAAGATATGACTAGCGGTACCTACGAGCAGTACTTC
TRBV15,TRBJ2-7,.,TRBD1,CATSRTGTGRAYEQYF,TGTGCCACGAGCCGAACCGGGACAGGGCGCGCCTACGAGCAGTACTTC